These 8 T cell receptor beta chains came from one sample sequenced in a study of T cells in localized non-small cell lung cancer. The table came from immunoSEQ multiplex PCR; TCRdb's copy has only in-frame clones and leaves some out. The sample comprises about 52,000 clones, approximately 86% of which are singletons, and about 16% rests with the top ten. Here the sequenced sample was PBMCs, taken before any cancer treatment. These receptors all stem from a female donor with stage II lung adenocarcinoma.

This chain uses TRBV10-1 with TRBJ1-5; D gene uncertain. The CDR3 spans 13 residues. The germline V and J ends were trimmed by 0 bases and 3 bases, with 3 bases remaining between them. Germline CDR1 is WNHNN and CDR2 is SYGVQD (reference sequence). In DNA form, the CDR3 reads TGCGCCAGCAGTGAGTCCCCCAATCAGCCCCAGCATTTT. This sequence encodes CASSESPNQPQHF.

This sequence joins TRBV6-5 and TRBJ1-1; D is ambiguous. CDR1 and CDR2 (germline): MNHEY, SVGAGI. Trimming removed 4 bases from V and 7 bases from J, with 13 bases in between. The CDR3 length is 13 residues. The CDR3 loop reads CASSLDTQVEAFF. The CDR3 nucleotides are TGTGCCAGCAGTTTAGATACTCAGGTTGAAGCTTTCTTT.

CDR3 DNA: TGTGCCAGCGGACAGGGGTCCTACGAGCAGTACTTC. Amino acid sequence: CASGQGSYEQYF. V is TRBV2 and J is TRBJ2-7, with 9 bases fitting TRBD1. This CDR3 spans 12 amino acids. Germline CDR1 reads SNHLY; CDR2 reads FYNNEI. The V segment lost 8 bases and the J segment 1 base; nucleotides outside the gene matches: 0.

The chain carries TRBV5-1 and TRBJ2-1; 7 bases are a match to TRBD2. V was pared by 1 base and J by 4 bases, with 5 bases of the junction left unmatched. This CDR3 spans 15 amino acids. Germline V gene data show CDR1 as SGHRS and CDR2 as YFSETQ. CDR3 sequence: CASSLPSSGYNEQFF. The CDR3 nucleotides read TGCGCCAGCAGCTTGCCGTCTAGCGGATACAATGAGCAGTTCTTC.

The chain combines TRBV2 with TRBJ2-1, with 7 nucleotides matching TRBD2. CDR1 is SNHLY, CDR2 FYNNEI, per germline. The CDR3 spans 15 residues. Losses at the gene ends were 6 bases for V and 7 bases for J; bases not matched to a gene: 12. CDR3 sequence: CASRPDRTSRNEQFF. Written as DNA, the CDR3 is TGTGCCAGCAGACCTGACCGGACTAGTCGGAATGAGCAGTTCTTC.

The genes are TRBV11-2 and TRBJ1-1; D gene unclear. Trimming removed 5 bases at V and 3 bases at J, with 10 bases between. This CDR3 comprises 13 residues. Germline V gene data show CDR1 as SGHAT and CDR2 as FQNNGV. This CDR3 reads CASSLRDDTEAFF. CDR3 DNA: TGTGCCAGCAGCCTAAGGGATGACACTGAAGCTTTCTTT.

The chain recombines TRBV29-1 with TRBJ2-1; the D gene could be TRBD1 or TRBD2 (5 bases each). The CDR3 sequence is 16 residues long. Germline lookup yields CDR1 SQVTM and CDR2 ANQGSEA. The V and J ends lost 0 bases and 8 bases respectively, with 20 bases between them. CDR3 protein: CSVEDPSRGASYEQFF. CDR3 coding DNA: TGCAGCGTTGAAGACCCATCGAGGGGCGCTTCCTATGAGCAGTTCTTC.

The genes are TRBV27 and TRBJ1-2, with D maybe TRBD1 (5 bases). This CDR3 is 13 amino acids long. The V end lost 5 bases, the J end lost 4 bases, and 11 bases lay between the germline ends. Germline values: CDR1 MNHEY, CDR2 SMNVEV (reference sequence). This CDR3 is CASSPKGTYGYTF. The CDR3 DNA follows: TGTGCCAGCAGTCCCAAGGGGACCTATGGCTACACCTTC.